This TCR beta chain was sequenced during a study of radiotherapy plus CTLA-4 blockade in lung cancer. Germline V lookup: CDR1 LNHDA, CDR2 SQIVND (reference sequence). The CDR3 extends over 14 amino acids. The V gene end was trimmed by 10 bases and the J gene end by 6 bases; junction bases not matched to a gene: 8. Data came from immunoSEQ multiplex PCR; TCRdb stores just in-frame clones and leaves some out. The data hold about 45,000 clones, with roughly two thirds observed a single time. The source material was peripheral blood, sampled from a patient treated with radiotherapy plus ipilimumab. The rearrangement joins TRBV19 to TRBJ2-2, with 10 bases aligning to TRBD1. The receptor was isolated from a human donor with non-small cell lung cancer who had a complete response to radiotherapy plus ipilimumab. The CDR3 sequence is CATYRDRGSGELFF. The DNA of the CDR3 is TGTGCCACCTATCGGGACAGGGGATCCGGGGAGCTGTTTTTT.